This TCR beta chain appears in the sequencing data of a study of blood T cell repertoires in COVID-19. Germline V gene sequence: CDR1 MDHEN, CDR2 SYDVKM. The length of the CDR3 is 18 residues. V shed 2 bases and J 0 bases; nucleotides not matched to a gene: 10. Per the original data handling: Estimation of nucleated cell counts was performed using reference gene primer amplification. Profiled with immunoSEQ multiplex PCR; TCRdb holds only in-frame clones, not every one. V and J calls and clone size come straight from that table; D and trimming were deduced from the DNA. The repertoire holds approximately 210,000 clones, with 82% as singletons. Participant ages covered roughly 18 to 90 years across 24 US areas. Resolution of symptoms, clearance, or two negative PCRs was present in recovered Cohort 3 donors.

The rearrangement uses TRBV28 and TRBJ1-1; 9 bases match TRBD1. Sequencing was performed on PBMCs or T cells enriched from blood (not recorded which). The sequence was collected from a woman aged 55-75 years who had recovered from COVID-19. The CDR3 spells CASSLLGQGTVMNTEAFF. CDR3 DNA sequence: TGTGCCAGCAGTTTACTGGGACAGGGTACGGTGATGAACACTGAAGCTTTCTTT.